This record concerns one T cell receptor (beta chain) sequence. Using immunoSEQ multiplex PCR, the repertoire was profiled, and TCRdb retains in-frame clones only, with some absent. The sample includes 150,000 to 200,000 clones, approximately 87% of them seen just once. This sample is drawn from a study of blood T cell repertoires in COVID-19. Study details: Sites in the United States, Italy and Spain provided acute and convalescent COVID-19 samples.

The CDR3 has 17 amino acids. From germline, CDR1 is GTSNPN and CDR2 SVGIG (reference sequence). The ends were cut back, 1 base at V and 1 base at J, with 14 bases in the middle. This receptor was taken from a person aged 65-85 years with COVID-19, enrolled during active disease. Specimen: peripheral blood. The J gene is TRBJ2-6, the V gene TRBV30; a possible D gene is TRBD1 (6 bases). The CDR3 region is CAWSGRDTPSGANVLTF. The CDR3 DNA sequence: TGTGCCTGGAGTGGCCGGGACACCCCATCTGGGGCCAACGTCCTGACTTTC.